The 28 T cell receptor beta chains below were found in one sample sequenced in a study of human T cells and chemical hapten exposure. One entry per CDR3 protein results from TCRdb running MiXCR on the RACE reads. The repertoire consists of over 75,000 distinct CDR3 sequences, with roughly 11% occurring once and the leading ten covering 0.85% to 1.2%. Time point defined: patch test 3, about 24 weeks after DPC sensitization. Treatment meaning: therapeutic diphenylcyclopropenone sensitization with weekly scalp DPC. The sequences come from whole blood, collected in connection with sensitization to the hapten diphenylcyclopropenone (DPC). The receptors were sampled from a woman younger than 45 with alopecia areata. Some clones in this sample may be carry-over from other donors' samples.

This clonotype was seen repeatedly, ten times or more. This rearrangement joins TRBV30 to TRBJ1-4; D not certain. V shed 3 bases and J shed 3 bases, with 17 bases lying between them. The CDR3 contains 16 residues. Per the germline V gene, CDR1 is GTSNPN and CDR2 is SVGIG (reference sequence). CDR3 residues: CAWSPGFSSPNEKLFF. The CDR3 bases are TGTGCCTGGAGCCCCGGATTCTCCAGCCCTAATGAAAAACTGTTTTTT.

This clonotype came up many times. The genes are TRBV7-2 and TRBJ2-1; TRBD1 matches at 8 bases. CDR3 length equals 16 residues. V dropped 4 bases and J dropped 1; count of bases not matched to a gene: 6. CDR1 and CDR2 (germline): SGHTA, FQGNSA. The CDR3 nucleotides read TGTGCCAGCAGCTCACGAAGACAGGGGTCCTACAATGAGCAGTTCTTC. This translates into CASSSRRQGSYNEQFF.

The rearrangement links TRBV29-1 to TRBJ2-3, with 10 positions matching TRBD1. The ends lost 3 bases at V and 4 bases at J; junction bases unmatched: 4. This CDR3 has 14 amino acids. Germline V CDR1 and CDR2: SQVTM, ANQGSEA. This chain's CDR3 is CSVDDRGLADTQYF. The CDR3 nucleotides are TGCAGCGTTGACGACAGGGGGCTCGCAGATACGCAGTATTTT.

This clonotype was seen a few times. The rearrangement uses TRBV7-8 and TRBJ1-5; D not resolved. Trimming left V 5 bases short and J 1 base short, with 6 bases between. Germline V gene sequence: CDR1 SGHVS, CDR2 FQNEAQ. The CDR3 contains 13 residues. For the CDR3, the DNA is TGTGCCAGCAGCGCTGAGAGCAATCAGCCCCAGCATTTT. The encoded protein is CASSAESNQPQHF.

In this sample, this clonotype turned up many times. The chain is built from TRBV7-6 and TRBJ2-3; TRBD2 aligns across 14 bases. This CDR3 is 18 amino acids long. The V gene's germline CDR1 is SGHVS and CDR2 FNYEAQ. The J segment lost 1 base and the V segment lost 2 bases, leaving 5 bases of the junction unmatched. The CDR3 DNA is TGTGCCAGCAGCTTAACGGGACTAGCGGGGGCTGGCACAGATACGCAGTATTTT. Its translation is CASSLTGLAGAGTDTQYF. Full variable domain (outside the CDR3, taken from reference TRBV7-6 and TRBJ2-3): GAGVSQSPRYKVTKRGQDVALRCDPISGHVSLYWYRQALGQGPEFLTYFNYEAQQDKSGLPNDRFSAERPEGSISTLTIQRTEQRDSAMYRCASSLTGLAGAGTDTQYFGPGTRLTVL.

The CDR3 sequence is CASSSPGAQPQHF. DNA for the CDR3: TGCGCCAGCAGCTCCCCCGGGGCCCAGCCCCAGCATTTT. The chain links TRBV10-1 to TRBJ1-5, with D possibly matching TRBD1 (5 bases). This CDR3 spans 13 amino acids. Germline lookup yields CDR1 WNHNN and CDR2 SYGVQD (reference sequence). Trimming left V 6 bases short and J 7 bases short, with 13 bases between.

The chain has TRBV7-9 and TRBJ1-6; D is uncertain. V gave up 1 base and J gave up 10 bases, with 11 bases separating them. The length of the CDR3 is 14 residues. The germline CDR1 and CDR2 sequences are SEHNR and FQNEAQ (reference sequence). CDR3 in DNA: TGTGCCAGCAGCTTAGGGGCGCAGAAGTCACCCCTCCACTTT. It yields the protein CASSLGAQKSPLHF.

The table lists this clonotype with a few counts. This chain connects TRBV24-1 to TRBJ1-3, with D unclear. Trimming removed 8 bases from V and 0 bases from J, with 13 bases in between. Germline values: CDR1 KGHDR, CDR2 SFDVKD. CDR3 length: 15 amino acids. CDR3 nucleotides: TGTGCCACCACTTTTGGACGGGGCTCTGGAAACACCATATATTTT. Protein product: CATTFGRGSGNTIYF.

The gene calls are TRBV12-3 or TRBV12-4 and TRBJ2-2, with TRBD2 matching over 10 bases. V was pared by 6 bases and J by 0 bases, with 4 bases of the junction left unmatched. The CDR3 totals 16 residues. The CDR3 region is CASRPGLAANTGELFF. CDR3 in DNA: TGTGCCAGCAGGCCTGGACTAGCGGCGAACACCGGGGAGCTGTTTTTT.

The CDR3: CASSLSTGNNEQFF. In nucleotides, the CDR3 is TGTGCCAGCAGCTTATCTACGGGGAACAATGAGCAGTTCTTC. V usage is TRBV7-6 and J usage is TRBJ2-1, with a possible D match to TRBD2 (5 bases). This CDR3 contains 14 residues. With 2 bases removed from V and 5 bases from J, the gap between germline ends came to 10 bases. Germline V lookup: CDR1 SGHVS, CDR2 FNYEAQ.

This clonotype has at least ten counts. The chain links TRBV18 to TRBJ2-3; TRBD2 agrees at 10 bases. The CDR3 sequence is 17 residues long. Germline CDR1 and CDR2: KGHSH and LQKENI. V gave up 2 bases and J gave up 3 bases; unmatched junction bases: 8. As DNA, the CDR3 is TGTGCCAGCTCACCAGGAAGCGGGAGGGCCGGGACAGATACGCAGTATTTT. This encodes CASSPGSGRAGTDTQYF.

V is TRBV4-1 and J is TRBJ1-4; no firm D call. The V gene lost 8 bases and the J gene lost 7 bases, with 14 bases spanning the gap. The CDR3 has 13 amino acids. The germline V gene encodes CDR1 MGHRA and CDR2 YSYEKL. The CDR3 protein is CASGVLIGEKLFF. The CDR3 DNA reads TGCGCCAGCGGAGTCCTAATAGGTGAAAAACTGTTTTTT.

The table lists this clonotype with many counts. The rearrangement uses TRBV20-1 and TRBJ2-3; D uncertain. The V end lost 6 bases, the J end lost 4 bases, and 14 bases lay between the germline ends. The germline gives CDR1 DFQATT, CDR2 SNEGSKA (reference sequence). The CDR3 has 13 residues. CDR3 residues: CSALVGWSDTQYF. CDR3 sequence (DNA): TGCAGTGCCTTAGTTGGGTGGTCAGATACGCAGTATTTT.

The CDR3 loop is CASSLDRGSSYEQYF. The CDR3 nucleotides are TGTGCCAGCAGCCTCGACAGGGGTAGCTCCTACGAGCAGTACTTC. The chain joins TRBV7-8 to TRBJ2-7; 8 bases align to TRBD1. The germline V gene encodes CDR1 SGHVS and CDR2 FQNEAQ. CDR3 length: 15 residues. V lost 5 bases and J lost 0; bases outside the gene matches: 6.

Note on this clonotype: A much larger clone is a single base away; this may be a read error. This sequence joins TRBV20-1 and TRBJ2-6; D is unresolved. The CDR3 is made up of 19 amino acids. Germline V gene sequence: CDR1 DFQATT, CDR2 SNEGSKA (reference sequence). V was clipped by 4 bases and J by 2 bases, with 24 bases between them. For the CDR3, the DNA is TGCAGTGCTATTCTCCAGGACCACAAATCCCAGGCTGGGGCCAACGTCCTGACTTTC. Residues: CSAILQDHKSQAGANVLTF.

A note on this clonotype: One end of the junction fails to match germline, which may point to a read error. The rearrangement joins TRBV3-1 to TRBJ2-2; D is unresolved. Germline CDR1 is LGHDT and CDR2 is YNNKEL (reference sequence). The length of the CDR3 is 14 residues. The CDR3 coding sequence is TGTGCCAGCAGCCAAGGTGAAAAGGACGGGCAGCTGTTTTTT. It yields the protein CASSQGEKDGQLFF.

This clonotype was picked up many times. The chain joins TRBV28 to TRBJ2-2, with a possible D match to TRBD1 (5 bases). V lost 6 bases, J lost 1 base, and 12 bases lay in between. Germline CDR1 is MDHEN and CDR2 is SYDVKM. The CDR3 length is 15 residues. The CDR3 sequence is CASSGGGQNTGELFF. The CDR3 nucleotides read TGTGCCAGCAGCGGCGGCGGACAGAACACCGGGGAGCTGTTTTTT.

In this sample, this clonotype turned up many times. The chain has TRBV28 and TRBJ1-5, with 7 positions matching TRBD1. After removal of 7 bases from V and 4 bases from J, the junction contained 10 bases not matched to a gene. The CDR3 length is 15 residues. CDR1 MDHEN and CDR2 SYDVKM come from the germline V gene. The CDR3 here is CASTWGGQNNQPQHF. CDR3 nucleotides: TGTGCCAGCACATGGGGGGGACAGAATAATCAGCCCCAGCATTTT.

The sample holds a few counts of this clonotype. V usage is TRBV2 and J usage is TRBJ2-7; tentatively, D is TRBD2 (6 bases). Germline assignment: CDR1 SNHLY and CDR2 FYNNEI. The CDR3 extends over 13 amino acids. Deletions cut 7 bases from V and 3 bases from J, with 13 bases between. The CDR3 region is CASTGVANYEQYF. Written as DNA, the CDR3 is TGTGCCAGCACGGGAGTAGCCAACTACGAGCAGTACTTC.

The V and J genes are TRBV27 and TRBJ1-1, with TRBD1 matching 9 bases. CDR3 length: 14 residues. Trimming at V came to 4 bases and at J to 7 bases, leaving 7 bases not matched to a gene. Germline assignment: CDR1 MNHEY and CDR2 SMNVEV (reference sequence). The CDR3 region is CASSSRQGVGEAFF. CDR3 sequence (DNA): TGTGCCAGCAGTTCCCGACAGGGGGTCGGTGAAGCTTTCTTT.

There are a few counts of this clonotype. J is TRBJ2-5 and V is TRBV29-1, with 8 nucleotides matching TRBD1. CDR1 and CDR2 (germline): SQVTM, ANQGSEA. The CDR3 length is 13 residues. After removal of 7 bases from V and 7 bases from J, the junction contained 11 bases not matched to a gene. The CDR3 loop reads CSGGTGLTGTQYF. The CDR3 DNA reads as TGCAGCGGTGGGACAGGCCTTACGGGGACCCAGTACTTC.

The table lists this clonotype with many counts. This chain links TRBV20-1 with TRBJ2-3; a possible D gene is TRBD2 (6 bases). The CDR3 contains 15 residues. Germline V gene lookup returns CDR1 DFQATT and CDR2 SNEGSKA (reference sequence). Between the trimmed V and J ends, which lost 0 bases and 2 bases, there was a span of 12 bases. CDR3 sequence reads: CSARDPGGITDTQYF. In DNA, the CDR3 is TGCAGTGCTAGAGATCCAGGCGGGATCACAGATACGCAGTATTTT.

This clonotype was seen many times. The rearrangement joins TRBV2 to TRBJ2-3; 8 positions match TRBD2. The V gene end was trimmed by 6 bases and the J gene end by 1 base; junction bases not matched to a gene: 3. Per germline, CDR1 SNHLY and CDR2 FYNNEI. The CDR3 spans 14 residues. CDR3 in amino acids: CASRKAGGTDTQYF. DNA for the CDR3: TGTGCCAGCAGGAAAGCGGGGGGCACAGATACGCAGTATTTT.

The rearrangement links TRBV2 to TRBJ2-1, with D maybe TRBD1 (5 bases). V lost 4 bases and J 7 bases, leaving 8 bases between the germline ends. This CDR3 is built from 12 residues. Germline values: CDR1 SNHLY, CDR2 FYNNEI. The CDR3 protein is CASSGAGNEQFF. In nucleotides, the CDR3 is TGTGCCAGCAGTGGGGCAGGGAATGAGCAGTTCTTC.

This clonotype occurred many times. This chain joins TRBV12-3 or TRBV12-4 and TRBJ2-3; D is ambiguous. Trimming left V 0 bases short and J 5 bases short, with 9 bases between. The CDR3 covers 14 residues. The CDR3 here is CASSLAGIGDTQYF. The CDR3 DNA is TGTGCCAGCAGTTTAGCGGGCATTGGAGATACGCAGTATTTT.

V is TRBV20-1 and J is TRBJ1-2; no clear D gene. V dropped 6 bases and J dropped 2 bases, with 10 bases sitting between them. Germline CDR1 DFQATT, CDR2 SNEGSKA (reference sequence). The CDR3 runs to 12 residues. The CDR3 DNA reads TGCAGTGCCGAGGACGAAAACTATGGCTACACCTTC. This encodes CSAEDENYGYTF.

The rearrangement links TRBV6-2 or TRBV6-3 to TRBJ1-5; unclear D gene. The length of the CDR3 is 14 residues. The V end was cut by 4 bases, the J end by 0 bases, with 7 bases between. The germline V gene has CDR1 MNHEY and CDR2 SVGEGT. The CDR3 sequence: CASSWTVSNQPQHF. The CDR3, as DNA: TGTGCCAGCAGTTGGACCGTTAGCAATCAGCCCCAGCATTTT.

CDR3 amino acids: CAISESSGQGSYEQYF. For the CDR3, the DNA is TGTGCCATCAGTGAGTCGTCTGGACAAGGGTCCTACGAGCAGTACTTC. The chain joins TRBV10-3 to TRBJ2-7; TRBD1 is a possible D gene (5 bases). The length of the CDR3 is 16 residues. Germline-derived CDR1 and CDR2 are ENHRY and SYGVKD. V dropped 0 bases and J dropped 1 base, with 13 bases sitting between them.